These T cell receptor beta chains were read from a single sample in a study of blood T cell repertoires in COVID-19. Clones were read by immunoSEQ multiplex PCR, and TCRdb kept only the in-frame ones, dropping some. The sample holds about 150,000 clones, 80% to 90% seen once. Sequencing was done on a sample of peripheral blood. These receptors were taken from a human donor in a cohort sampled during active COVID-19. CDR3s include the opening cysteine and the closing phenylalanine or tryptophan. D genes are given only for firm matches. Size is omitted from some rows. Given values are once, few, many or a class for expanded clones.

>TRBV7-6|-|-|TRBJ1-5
TGTGCCAGCAGCCCTAGTAATAGCAATCAGCCCCAGCATTTT
CASSPSNSNQPQHF
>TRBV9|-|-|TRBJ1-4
TGTGCCAGCGGCCGGGGTGGGAATGAAAAACTGTTTTTT
CASGRGGNEKLFF
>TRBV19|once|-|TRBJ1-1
TGTGCCAGTAAACCTTCAGGGGTAAATGCTGAAGCTTTCTTT
CASKPSGVNAEAFF
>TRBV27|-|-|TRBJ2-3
TGTGCCAGCAGTTACCAAGGGGCAGATACGCAGTATTTT
CASSYQGADTQYF
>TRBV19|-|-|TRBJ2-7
TGTGCCAGTAGTAACAGGGCCCCTGTCGAGCAGTACTTC
CASSNRAPVEQYF
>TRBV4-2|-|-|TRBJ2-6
TGTGCCAGCAGCCAAGATCGAGCGGTCTCTGGGGCCAACGTCCTGACTTTC
CASSQDRAVSGANVLTF
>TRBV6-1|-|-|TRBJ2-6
TGTGCCAGCAGTGAAGGGGCCGGATACTCTGGGGCCAACGTCCTGACTTTC
CASSEGAGYSGANVLTF
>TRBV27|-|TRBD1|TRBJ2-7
TGTGCCAGCAGAGGACAGGGGGACTACGAGCAGTACTTC
CASRGQGDYEQYF
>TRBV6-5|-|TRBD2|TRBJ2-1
TGTGCCAGCAGGACTAGCGGGGAGTATGAGCAGTTCTTC
CASRTSGEYEQFF
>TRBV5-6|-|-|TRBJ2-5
TGTGCCAGCAGCTTGCTAGAGACCCAGTACTTC
CASSLLETQYF
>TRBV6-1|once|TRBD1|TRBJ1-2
TGTGCCAGCAGTGAAAGGGGACAGGGCGGCGGCTACACCTTC
CASSERGQGGGYTF
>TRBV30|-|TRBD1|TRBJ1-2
TGTGCCTGGAGTCGAGGACAGGCGGTATCATATGGCTACACCTTC
CAWSRGQAVSYGYTF
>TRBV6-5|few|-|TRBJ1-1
TGTGCCAGCAGCCGGAGACCACAGGGAAACACTGAAGCTTTCTTT
CASSRRPQGNTEAFF
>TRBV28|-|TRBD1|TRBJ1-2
TGTGCCAGCAGTACAACGGACAGGGAAGGTGGCTACACCTTC
CASSTTDREGGYTF
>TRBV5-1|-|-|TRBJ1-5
TGCGCCAGCAGACTTCAGCCCCAGCATTTT
CASRLQPQHF
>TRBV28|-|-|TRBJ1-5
TGTGCCAGCAGTTCCCCTAGATTGCCCCAGCATTTT
CASSSPRLPQHF
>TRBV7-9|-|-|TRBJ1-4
TGTGCCAGCAGCTTAGCCCTTTCCTCAACTAATGAAAAACTGTTTTTT
CASSLALSSTNEKLFF
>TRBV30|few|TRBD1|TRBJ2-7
TGTGCCTCCTGGACAGGGGGCTACGAGCAGTACTTC
CASWTGGYEQYF
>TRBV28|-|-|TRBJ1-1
TGTGCCAGCAGCCAAGCTTTAGGGGCGGCCACTGAAGCTTTCTTT
CASSQALGAATEAFF
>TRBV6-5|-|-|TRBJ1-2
TGTGCCAGCAGTCCCCAGGGTTATGGCTACACCTTC
CASSPQGYGYTF
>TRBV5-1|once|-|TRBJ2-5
TGCGCCAGCAGCTGGGGGGACCTTCCGGAGACCCAGTACTTC
CASSWGDLPETQYF
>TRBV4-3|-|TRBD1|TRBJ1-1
TGCGCCAGCAGCCGAGCAGGGACAGGGGACAGGAACACTGAAGCTTTCTTT
CASSRAGTGDRNTEAFF
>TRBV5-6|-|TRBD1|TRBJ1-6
TGTGCCAGCAGCATGACAGGGCGCGGTAATTCACCCCTCCACTTT
CASSMTGRGNSPLHF
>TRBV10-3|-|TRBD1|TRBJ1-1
TGTGCCACCCTGGACAGGGGGCTAGGAGTTGAAGCTTTCTTT
CATLDRGLGVEAFF
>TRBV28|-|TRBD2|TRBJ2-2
TGTGCCACCTCCCTCCCCTTGGGGGGGACCGGGGAGCTGTTTTTT
CATSLPLGGTGELFF
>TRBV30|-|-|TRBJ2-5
TGTGCCTGGAGTAACATACAAGAGACCCAGTACTTC
CAWSNIQETQYF
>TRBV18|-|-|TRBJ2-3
TGTGCCAGCTCACCACCGATGGGGGCAGTCACAGATACGCAGTATTTT
CASSPPMGAVTDTQYF
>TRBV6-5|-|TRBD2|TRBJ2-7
TGTGCCAGCAGTCATCGTAGCGGGGGGGCCTACGAGCAGTACTTC
CASSHRSGGAYEQYF
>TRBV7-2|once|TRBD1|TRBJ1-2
TGTGCCAGCAGCCTAGACAGGGGTCCACCCAGCTTC
CASSLDRGPPSF
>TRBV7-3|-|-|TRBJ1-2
TGTGCCAGCAGCCCGGAGGGGGGGTCTGACTATGGCTACACCTTC
CASSPEGGSDYGYTF
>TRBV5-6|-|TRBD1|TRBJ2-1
TGTGCCAGCAGCTGGGACAGGGTACTGTTCTTC
CASSWDRVLFF
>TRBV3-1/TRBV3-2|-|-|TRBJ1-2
TGTGCCAGCAGCCGAAGCTCACCAGGGGCAGGGGGCTACACCTTC
CASSRSSPGAGGYTF
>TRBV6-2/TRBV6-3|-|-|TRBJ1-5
TGTGCCAGCAGTTTAGACACTTCCCGGGGGTATAGCAATCAGCCCCAGCATTTT
CASSLDTSRGYSNQPQHF
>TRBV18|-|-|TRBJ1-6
TGTGCCAGCTCACGCAACAGGGATTCACCCCTCCACTTT
CASSRNRDSPLHF
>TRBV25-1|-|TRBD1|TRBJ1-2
TGTGCCAGCAGTGAATTAAAGGGGGCTTTAGGCTACACCTTC
CASSELKGALGYTF
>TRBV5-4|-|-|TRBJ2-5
TGTGCCAGCAGCTTGGTTCGGGAACAAGAGACCCAGTACTTC
CASSLVREQETQYF
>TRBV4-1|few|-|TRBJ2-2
TGCGCCAGCAGCCTTGGGCGGAACACCGGGGAGCTGTTTTTT
CASSLGRNTGELFF
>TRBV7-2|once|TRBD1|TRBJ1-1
TGTGCCAGCAGCTTACCTGGACAGGAGAAGGCTTTCTTT
CASSLPGQEKAFF
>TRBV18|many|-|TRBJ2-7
TGTGCCAGCTCACCGCCCGAGGAGTACGAGCAGTACTTC
CASSPPEEYEQYF
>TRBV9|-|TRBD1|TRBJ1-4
TGTGCCAGCAGCGTAGACCCAGGGGGTGCTAATGAAAAACTGTTTTTT
CASSVDPGGANEKLFF
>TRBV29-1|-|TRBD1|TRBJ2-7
TGCAGCGTTGAAAAGGACAGGGGAACCGAGCAGTACTTC
CSVEKDRGTEQYF
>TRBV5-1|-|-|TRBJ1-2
TGCGCCAGCAGTTTGGAGGGGAACTATGGCTACACCTTC
CASSLEGNYGYTF
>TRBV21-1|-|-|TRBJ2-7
TGTGCCAGCAGCAAAGAGTCGGCGGGGGGGCCATACGAGCAGTACTTC
CASSKESAGGPYEQYF
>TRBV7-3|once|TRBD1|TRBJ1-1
TGTGCCAGCAGCTCAGGGGGCACTGAAGCTTTCTTT
CASSSGGTEAFF
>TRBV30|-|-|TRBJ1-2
TGTGCCTGGAAGGTCCAGGGACAAAGCGGCTACACCTTC
CAWKVQGQSGYTF
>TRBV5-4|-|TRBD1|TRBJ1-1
TGTGCCACGAAGGGACAGGCGAACACTGAAGCTTTCTTT
CATKGQANTEAFF
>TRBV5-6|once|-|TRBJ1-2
TGTGCCAGCAGCTTGGCCAGGCAGGTTGTTGACTATGGCTACACCTTC
CASSLARQVVDYGYTF
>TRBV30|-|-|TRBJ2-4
TGTGCCTGGAGTGTCGGTCAGGGAGCCAAAAACATTCAGTACTTC
CAWSVGQGAKNIQYF
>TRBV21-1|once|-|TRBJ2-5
TGTGCCGGAGCCCCCAGGGCTCCCCAAGAGACCCAGTACTTC
CAGAPRAPQETQYF
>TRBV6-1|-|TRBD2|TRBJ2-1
TGTGCCAGCAGGGAACCGTCGGGGGGGCCTCGGAATGAGCAGTTCTTC
CASREPSGGPRNEQFF
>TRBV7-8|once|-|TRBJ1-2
TGTGCCAGCAGCCCCTCGGGGTCCTTTAGCAGGGGCTACACCTTC
CASSPSGSFSRGYTF